This TCR beta chain came from a study of cytomegalovirus exposure and HLA in healthy donors. The CDR3 totals 16 residues. The germline V gene encodes CDR1 SGHDN and CDR2 FVKESK. The V end lost 0 bases, the J end lost 0 bases, and 8 bases lay between the germline ends. Primers: 60 Vbeta forward and 13 Jbeta reverse. Using immunoSEQ multiplex PCR, the repertoire was profiled, and TCRdb retains in-frame clones only, with some absent. The table includes more than 85,000 clones, 80% to 85% detected once. The genes are TRBV14 and TRBJ1-4; D unresolved. The sequence was obtained from a woman aged 60 to 75 in good health and CMV-seropositive. Sequencing was carried out using PBMCs. The CDR3 here is CASSQDPGATNEKLFF. The CDR3 region has the DNA TGTGCCAGCAGCCAAGACCCGGGAGCAACTAATGAAAAACTGTTTTTT.